Following are 7 T cell receptor beta chains from one sample sequenced in a study of T-cell reconstitution after alpha-beta-depleted transplantation in children. The library targeted TCRbeta and was prepared with unique molecular identifiers. TCRdb re-called the PCR reads with MiXCR, one entry per CDR3 protein. The top ten clones hold roughly 6% of a sample with around 400,000 distinct CDR3 sequences, 9.5% to 13% of them seen once. The sequencing used PBMCs from the stem cell graft donor, collected from the stem cell graft. The receptor set was obtained from a human donor who donated a stem cell graft to a child with acute myeloid leukemia.

This clonotype showed up just a few times. V is TRBV7-6 and J is TRBJ2-1; D is perhaps TRBD2 (7 bases). V lost 7 bases to trimming and J lost 5 bases, with 18 bases between them. The CDR3 is 15 residues long. Germline V CDR1 and CDR2: SGHVS, FNYEAQ. The CDR3: CASTISPGGHNEQFF. Here the CDR3 DNA reads TGTGCCAGCACCATTTCCCCGGGGGGCCACAATGAGCAGTTCTTC.

Only a few counts were recorded for this clonotype. This chain links TRBV7-2 with TRBJ1-6, with a possible D match to TRBD1 (5 bases). This CDR3 region has 15 residues. The V end lost 1 base, the J end lost 7 bases, and 11 bases lay between the germline ends. Per the germline V gene, CDR1 is SGHTA and CDR2 is FQGNSA. In nucleotides, the CDR3 is TGTGCCAGCAGCTTAGTAGGGGAGGGAAATTCACCCCTCCACTTT. It yields the protein CASSLVGEGNSPLHF.

In its sample, this clonotype was seen a few times. This sequence joins TRBV25-1 and TRBJ2-3; D may be TRBD2 (6 bases). Germline lookup yields CDR1 MGHDK and CDR2 SYGVNS. This CDR3 is built from 15 residues. V lost 5 bases to trimming and J lost 6 bases, with 18 bases between them. CDR3 region: CASSSWGDGVDTQYF. For the CDR3, the DNA is TGTGCCAGCAGTTCATGGGGGGACGGTGTGGATACGCAGTATTTT.

At least ten counts were recorded for this clonotype. The chain employs TRBV11-1 and TRBJ2-2; 8 bases agree with TRBD1. Germline V lookup: CDR1 SGHAT, CDR2 FQDESV (reference sequence). There are 17 residues in the CDR3. With V trimmed by 5 bases and J by 1 base, 9 bases remained unmatched. CDR3 in amino acids: CASSLLQGQGNTGELFF. CDR3 DNA: TGTGCCAGCAGCCTCCTTCAAGGACAGGGGAACACCGGGGAGCTGTTTTTT.

This clonotype was observed many times. The rearrangement joins TRBV7-2 to TRBJ2-3; 7 nucleotides agree with TRBD1. CDR3 length: 16 amino acids. Germline CDR1 reads SGHTA; CDR2 reads FQGNSA. Losses at the gene ends were 5 bases for V and 0 bases for J; bases not matched to a gene: 8. CDR3: CASSARQGPSTDTQYF. The CDR3 DNA sequence: TGTGCCAGCAGCGCCCGACAGGGTCCTAGCACAGATACGCAGTATTTT.

There are many counts of this clonotype. The V call is TRBV12-3 or TRBV12-4, the J call TRBJ2-1, with TRBD2 matching over 10 bases. The CDR3 consists of 16 residues. The V gene end was trimmed by 6 bases and the J gene end by 4 bases; junction bases not matched to a gene: 9. The CDR3 here is CASRAPGLASYNEQFF. The DNA of the CDR3 is TGTGCCAGCAGGGCCCCGGGACTAGCGAGTTACAATGAGCAGTTCTTC.

There are many counts of this clonotype. V and J are TRBV29-1 and TRBJ2-2, with unresolved D. Per germline, CDR1 SQVTM and CDR2 ANQGSEA. The CDR3 is made up of 12 amino acids. V was shortened by 4 bases and J by 2 bases, with 5 bases between the two germline ends. CDR3 coding DNA: TGCAGCGTTGCTAGAAACACCGGGGAGCTGTTTTTT. As protein: CSVARNTGELFF.